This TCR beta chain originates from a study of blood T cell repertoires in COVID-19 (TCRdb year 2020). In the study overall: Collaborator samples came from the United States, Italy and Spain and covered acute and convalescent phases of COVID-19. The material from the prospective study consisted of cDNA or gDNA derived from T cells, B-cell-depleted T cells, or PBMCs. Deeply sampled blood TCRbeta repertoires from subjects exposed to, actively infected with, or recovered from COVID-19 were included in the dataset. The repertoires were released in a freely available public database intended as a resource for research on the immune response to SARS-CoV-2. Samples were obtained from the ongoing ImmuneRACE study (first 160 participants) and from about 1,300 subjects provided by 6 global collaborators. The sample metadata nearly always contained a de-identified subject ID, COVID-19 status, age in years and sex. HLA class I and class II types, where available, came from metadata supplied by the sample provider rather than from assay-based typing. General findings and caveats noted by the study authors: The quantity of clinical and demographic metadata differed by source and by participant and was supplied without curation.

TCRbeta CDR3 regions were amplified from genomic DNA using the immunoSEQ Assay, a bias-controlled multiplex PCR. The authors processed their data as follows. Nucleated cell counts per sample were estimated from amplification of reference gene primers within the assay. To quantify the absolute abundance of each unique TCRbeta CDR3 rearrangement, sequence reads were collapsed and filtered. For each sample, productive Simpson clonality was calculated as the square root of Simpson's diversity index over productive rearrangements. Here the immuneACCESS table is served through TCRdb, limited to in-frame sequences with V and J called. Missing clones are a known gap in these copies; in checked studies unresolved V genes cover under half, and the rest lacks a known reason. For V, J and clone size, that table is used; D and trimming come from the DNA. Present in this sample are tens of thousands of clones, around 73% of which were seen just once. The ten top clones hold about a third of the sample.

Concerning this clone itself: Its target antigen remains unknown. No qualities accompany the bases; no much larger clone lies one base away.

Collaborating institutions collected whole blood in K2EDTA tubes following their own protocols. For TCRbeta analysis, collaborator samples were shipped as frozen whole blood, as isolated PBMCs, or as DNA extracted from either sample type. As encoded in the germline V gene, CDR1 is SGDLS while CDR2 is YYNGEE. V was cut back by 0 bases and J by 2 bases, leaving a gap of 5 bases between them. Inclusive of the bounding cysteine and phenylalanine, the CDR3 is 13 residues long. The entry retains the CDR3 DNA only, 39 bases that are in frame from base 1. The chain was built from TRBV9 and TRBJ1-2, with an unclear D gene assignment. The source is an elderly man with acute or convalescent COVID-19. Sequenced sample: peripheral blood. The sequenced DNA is TGTGCCAGCAGCGTAGACGAGAACTATGGCTACACCTTC. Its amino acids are CASSVDENYGYTF.